The clone carrying this T cell receptor (beta chain) has a count of ten or more. The antigen is not known. Using a constant-region primer together with ProtoScript II reverse transcriptase, TCR beta cDNA was made from approximately 0.55 ug of total RNA. Libraries of TCR beta came from three nested multiplex PCR rounds with slightly modified ARM-PCR. Rounds one and two of PCR, each of 10 cycles, were primed with TRBV1-TRBV30 forward primers and a C-beta reverse primer. TCRdb used MiXCR to reprocess the multiplex PCR reads, holding one entry per CDR3 protein. The table lists 80,000 or so distinct CDR3 sequences, 65% to 75% of them singletons. Deletions cut 3 bases from V and 2 bases from J, with 8 bases between. The CDR3 spans 15 residues. The germline V gene has CDR1 LGHNA and CDR2 YSLEER. This sample is part of a study of tumor-infiltrating lymphocytes in primary liver carcinoma. For the study at large: The study enrolled male and female patients aged 30 to 69 years.

General study results and limits: Top-250-clone fractions were significantly higher in tumors than in blood (p = 0.039).

Co-extraction yielded RNA and DNA from about 20-30 mg of unsorted bulk tissue. The V and J genes are TRBV4-3 and TRBJ2-6, with D possibly being TRBD1 (6 bases). The source material was tumor-adjacent normal liver tissue. The origin of this receptor is a man between 35 and 55 years old with primary liver carcinoma and hepatitis B virus infection. CDR3 sequence reads: CASSQGTPGANVLTF. CDR3 bases: TGCGCCAGCAGCCAGGGGACACCTGGGGCCAACGTCCTGACTTTC.